This entry is about one TCR beta chain. Assay used: immunoSEQ multiplex PCR; TCRdb lists only in-frame clones, some missing. The data contain about 120,000 clones, 70% to 80% of them seen just once; the ten biggest clones take up 3.5% to 4.5%. These data originate in a study of blood T cell repertoires in COVID-19. The length of the CDR3 is 16 residues. V lost 1 base and J lost 4; bases outside the gene matches: 7. Germline loops: CDR1 SGHNT, CDR2 YYREEE (reference sequence). J is TRBJ2-5 and V is TRBV5-4; TRBD2 matches 10 bases. The source is a woman at least 80 years old with acute or convalescent COVID-19. The material sequenced was peripheral blood. As DNA, the CDR3 is TGTGCCAGCAGCTTGAGCCTAGCGGGAGTTCTAGAGACCCAGTACTTC. This encodes CASSLSLAGVLETQYF. Full variable domain (outside the CDR3, taken from reference TRBV5-4 and TRBJ2-5): ETGVTQSPTHLIKTRGQQVTLRCSSQSGHNTVSWYQQALGQGPQFIFQYYREEENGRGNFPPRFSGLQFPNYSSELNVNALELDDSALYLCASSLSLAGVLETQYFGPGTRLLVL.